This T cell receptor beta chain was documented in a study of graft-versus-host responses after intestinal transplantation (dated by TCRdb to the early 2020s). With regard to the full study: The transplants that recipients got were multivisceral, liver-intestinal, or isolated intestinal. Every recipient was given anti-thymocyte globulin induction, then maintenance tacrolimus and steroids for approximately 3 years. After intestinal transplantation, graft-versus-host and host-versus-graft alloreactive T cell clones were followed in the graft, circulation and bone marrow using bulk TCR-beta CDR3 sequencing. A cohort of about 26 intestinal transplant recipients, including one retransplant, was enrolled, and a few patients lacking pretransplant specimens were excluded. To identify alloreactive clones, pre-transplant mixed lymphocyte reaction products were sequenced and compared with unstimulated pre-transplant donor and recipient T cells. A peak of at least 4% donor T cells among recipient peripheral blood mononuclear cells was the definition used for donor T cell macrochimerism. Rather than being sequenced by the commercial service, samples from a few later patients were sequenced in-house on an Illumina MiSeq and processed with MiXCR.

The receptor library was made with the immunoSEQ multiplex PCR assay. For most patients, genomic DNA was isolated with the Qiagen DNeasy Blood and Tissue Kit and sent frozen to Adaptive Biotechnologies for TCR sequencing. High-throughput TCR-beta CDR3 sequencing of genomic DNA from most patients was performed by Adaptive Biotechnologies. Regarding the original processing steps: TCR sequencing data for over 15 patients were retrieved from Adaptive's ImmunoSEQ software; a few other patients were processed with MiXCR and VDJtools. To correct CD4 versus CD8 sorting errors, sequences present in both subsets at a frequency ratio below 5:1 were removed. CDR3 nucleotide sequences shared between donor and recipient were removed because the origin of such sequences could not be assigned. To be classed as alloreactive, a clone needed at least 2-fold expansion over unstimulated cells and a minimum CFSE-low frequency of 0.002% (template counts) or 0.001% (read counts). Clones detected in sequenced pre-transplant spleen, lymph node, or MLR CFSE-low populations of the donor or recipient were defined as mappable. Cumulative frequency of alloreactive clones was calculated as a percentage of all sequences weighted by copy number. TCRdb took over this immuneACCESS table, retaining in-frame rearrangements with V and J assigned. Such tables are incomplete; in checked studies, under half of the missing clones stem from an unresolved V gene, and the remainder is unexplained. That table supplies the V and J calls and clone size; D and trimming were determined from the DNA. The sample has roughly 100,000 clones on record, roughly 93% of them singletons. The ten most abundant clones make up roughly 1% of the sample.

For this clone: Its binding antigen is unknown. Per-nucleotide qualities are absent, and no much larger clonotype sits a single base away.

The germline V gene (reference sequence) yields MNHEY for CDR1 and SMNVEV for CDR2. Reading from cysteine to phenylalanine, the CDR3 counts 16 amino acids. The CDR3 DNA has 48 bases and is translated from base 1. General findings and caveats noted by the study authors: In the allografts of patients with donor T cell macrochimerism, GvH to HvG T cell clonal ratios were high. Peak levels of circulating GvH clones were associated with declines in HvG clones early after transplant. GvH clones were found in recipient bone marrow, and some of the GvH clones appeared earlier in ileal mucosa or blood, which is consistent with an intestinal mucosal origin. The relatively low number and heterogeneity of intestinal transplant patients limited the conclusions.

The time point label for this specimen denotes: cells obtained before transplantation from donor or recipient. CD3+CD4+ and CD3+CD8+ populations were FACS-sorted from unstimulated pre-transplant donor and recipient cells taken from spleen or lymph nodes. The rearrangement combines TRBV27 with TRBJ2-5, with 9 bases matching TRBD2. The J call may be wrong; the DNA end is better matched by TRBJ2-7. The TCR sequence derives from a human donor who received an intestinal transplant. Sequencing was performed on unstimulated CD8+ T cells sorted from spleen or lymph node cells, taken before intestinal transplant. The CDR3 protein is CASSAPGRGGPYEQYF. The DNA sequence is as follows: TGTGCCAGCAGTGCTCCGGGGCGGGGGGGACCCTACGAGCAGTACTTC.